The 5 T cell receptor beta chains in this list originate from one sample, sequenced in a study of cytomegalovirus exposure and HLA in healthy donors. The assay was immunoSEQ multiplex PCR, and TCRdb's table has in-frame clones only and misses some. The table includes about 84,000 clones, roughly 90% detected once. The specimen was PBMCs. These receptors were taken from a man aged 30 to 45 in good health and CMV-seronegative.

The chain joins TRBV7-2 to TRBJ1-1; TRBD1 matches 7 bases. The CDR3 consists of 15 residues. V was pared by 4 bases and J by 5 bases, with 10 bases of the junction left unmatched. Germline V CDR1 and CDR2: SGHTA, FQGNSA. CDR3 coding DNA: TGTGCCAGCAGCTCCAGAACAGGGGTAGGAACTGAAGCTTTCTTT. Translation gives CASSSRTGVGTEAFF.

This sequence joins TRBV7-6 and TRBJ1-1; TRBD1 agrees at 7 bases. The CDR3 consists of 16 residues. Germline CDR1 and CDR2: SGHVS and FNYEAQ. V gave up 5 bases and J gave up 7 bases; unmatched junction bases: 16. The DNA of the CDR3 is TGTGCCAGCAGCCCCACAGGGGCGGTGAGGGGTGGTGAAGCTTTCTTT. Translation gives CASSPTGAVRGGEAFF.

The genes are TRBV30 and TRBJ2-1, with D perhaps matching TRBD2 (6 bases). Trimming pared 0 bases from V and 10 bases from J, leaving 10 bases between. This CDR3 contains 12 residues. Germline V gene data show CDR1 as GTSNPN and CDR2 as SVGIG (reference sequence). CDR3 residues: CAWSVSGREQFF. The CDR3 DNA is TGTGCCTGGAGTGTAAGTGGGAGGGAGCAGTTCTTC.

The rearrangement joins TRBV27 to TRBJ2-1, with D uncertain. Germline V gene data show CDR1 as MNHEY and CDR2 as SMNVEV (reference sequence). This CDR3 is built from 14 residues. The V and J ends lost 0 bases and 1 base respectively, with 4 bases between them. The CDR3 sequence is CASSLSVSYNEQFF. In DNA, the CDR3 is TGTGCCAGCAGTTTATCCGTTTCCTACAATGAGCAGTTCTTC.

The chain uses TRBV25-1 and TRBJ1-2, with unresolved D. Germline V lookup: CDR1 MGHDK, CDR2 SYGVNS. Deletions cut 3 bases from V and 6 bases from J, with 11 bases between. The CDR3 is made up of 13 amino acids. This chain's CDR3 is CASSDGFVDGYTF. In nucleotides, the CDR3 is TGTGCCAGCAGTGACGGGTTCGTCGATGGCTACACCTTC.